Listed below are T cell receptor beta chains from one sample, sequenced in a study of shared clonotypes between healthy human individuals. TCRdb's copy holds only in-frame clones and misses some; the assay was immunoSEQ multiplex PCR. The profile covers about 820,000 clones, with roughly 92% appearing a single time and 20% to 30% taken by the ten largest. Sequenced: naive CD8+ T cells sorted from blood. All receptors derive from a man aged 30 to 39 in good health. CDR3s leave out the opening cysteine and the closing phenylalanine or tryptophan.

v_gene | CDR3aa
TRBV4-1 | ASSQHSRAADTQY
TRBV4-1 | ASSQDSGIGEQY
TRBV7-9 | ASSLAEAEQF
TRBV27 | ASQGTVSYEQY
TRBV9 | ASSLSGGTYEQY
TRBV11-2 | ASSLVMDKQETQY
TRBV27 | ASSLGVETQY
TRBV10-2 | ASSGESAYEQY
TRBV11-2 | ASSSDPGQSEQY
TRBV9 | ASSVVGGTDTQY